Each of the 19 T cell receptor beta chains below was sequenced from the same sample in a study of T-cell reconstitution after alpha-beta-depleted transplantation in children. A TCRbeta library incorporating unique molecular identifiers was prepared. MiXCR, applied by TCRdb to the PCR reads, yields one record per CDR3 protein. This table has about half a million distinct CDR3 sequences, under 15% appearing once. The sample was PBMCs from the stem cell graft donor, taken from the stem cell graft. Receptors were obtained from a human donor who donated a stem cell graft to a child with combined immunodeficiency.

V is TRBV3-1 and J is TRBJ2-1; D gene unclear. The V and J ends lost 1 base and 0 bases respectively, with 10 bases between them. CDR1 and CDR2 from the germline V gene are LGHDT and YNNKEL (reference sequence). This CDR3 spans 16 amino acids. CDR3 residues: CASSQGWTGSYNEQFF. In DNA form, the CDR3 reads TGTGCCAGCAGCCAAGGGTGGACGGGCTCCTACAATGAGCAGTTCTTC.

This clonotype was seen only a few times. J is TRBJ1-2 and V is TRBV12-3 or TRBV12-4; D unclear. V dropped 2 bases and J dropped 5 bases, with 21 bases sitting between them. The CDR3 has 17 amino acids. Here the CDR3 DNA reads TGTGCCAGCAGTTTAAGGGTCGCGTCCGAATACTTATATGGCTACACCTTC. Translated: CASSLRVASEYLYGYTF.

This clonotype appeared many times. The rearrangement links TRBV12-3 or TRBV12-4 to TRBJ1-2; D uncertain. The CDR3 covers 13 residues. V lost 6 bases and J lost 3, with 11 bases in between. CDR3 nucleotides: TGTGCCAGCAGAACAGATGCTGACTATGGCTACACCTTC. As protein: CASRTDADYGYTF.

The CDR3 loop is CASSHRVGTGQPQHF. DNA of the CDR3: TGTGCCAGCAGCCACCGGGTAGGGACGGGCCAGCCCCAGCATTTT. This chain connects TRBV3-1 to TRBJ1-5, with D perhaps matching TRBD1 (5 bases). The CDR3 contains 15 residues. Germline lookup yields CDR1 LGHDT and CDR2 YNNKEL (reference sequence). V lost 3 bases and J 7 bases, leaving 16 bases between the germline ends.

V usage is TRBV21-1 and J usage is TRBJ1-5; TRBD1, the table's D call, lacks a check against the DNA. TRBV21-1 is noted as a pseudogene. The CDR3 sequence is 14 residues long. The CDR3 nucleotides read TGTGCCAGCAGCTGTAGGGGGCCCTATCAGCCCCAGCATTTT. Amino acid sequence: CASSCRGPYQPQHF.

This clonotype showed up just a few times. This chain connects TRBV12-3 or TRBV12-4 to TRBJ2-7; tentatively, D is TRBD2 (5 bases). The CDR3 consists of 15 residues. V was cut by 3 bases and J by 3 bases, with 15 bases left in between. This CDR3 reads CASSLMTTSHYEQYF. CDR3 nucleotides: TGTGCCAGCAGTTTGATGACTACATCTCACTACGAGCAGTACTTC.

This clonotype was observed many times. The chain recombines TRBV29-1 with TRBJ2-3, with 11 nucleotides matching TRBD2. V lost 8 bases, J lost 2 bases, and 9 bases stayed unmatched. Germline CDR1 reads SQVTM; CDR2 reads ANQGSEA. This CDR3 region has 15 residues. The CDR3 loop reads CSSRRLAGYTDTQYF. The DNA of the CDR3 is TGCAGCTCCAGAAGACTAGCGGGGTACACAGATACGCAGTATTTT.

The V call is TRBV27, the J call TRBJ2-1; 9 bases agree with TRBD2. CDR1 and CDR2 from the germline V gene are MNHEY and SMNVEV (reference sequence). CDR3 length: 15 amino acids. The J segment lost 4 bases and the V segment lost 2 bases, leaving 3 bases of the junction unmatched. The CDR3 loop reads CASSLDSGRYNEQFF. CDR3 coding DNA: TGTGCCAGCAGTTTAGATAGCGGGAGATACAATGAGCAGTTCTTC.

The chain has TRBV24-1 and TRBJ2-4, with TRBD1 identical over 7 bases. V shed 9 bases, J shed 0 bases, and the junction held 19 bases outside the gene matches. The CDR3 has 19 residues. The germline V gene has CDR1 KGHDR and CDR2 SFDVKD. CDR3 region: CATQNRSGQPSLAKNIQYF. The CDR3 nucleotides are TGTGCCACCCAAAACCGCTCGGGACAGCCGTCCCTAGCCAAAAACATTCAGTACTTC.

This clonotype was detected ten times or more. The chain joins TRBV7-8 to TRBJ1-4; 7 bases match TRBD1. The CDR3 totals 12 residues. With 1 base clipped from V and 14 bases from J, the junction kept 4 bases outside the gene matches. Germline V gene lookup returns CDR1 SGHVS and CDR2 FQNEAQ. This CDR3 reads CASSLGGQNLFF. The CDR3 coding sequence is TGTGCCAGCAGCTTAGGGGGACAGAACCTGTTTTTT.

This clonotype was detected only a few times. The gene calls are TRBV7-2 and TRBJ2-1; 7 positions agree with TRBD2. Germline values: CDR1 SGHTA, CDR2 FQGNSA. J gave up 7 bases and V 3 bases, and 12 bases lay outside the gene matches. The CDR3 loop spans 16 amino acids. The CDR3 protein is CASSFQSGIGRNEQFF. Written as DNA, the CDR3 is TGTGCCAGCAGCTTCCAAAGCGGGATAGGTCGGAATGAGCAGTTCTTC.

V and J are TRBV12-3 or TRBV12-4 and TRBJ2-5; the D is unclear. Trimming took off 3 bases at V and 5 bases at J, with 13 bases between the two ends. The CDR3 runs to 14 residues. Here the CDR3 reads CASSLSLAGETQYF. CDR3 coding DNA: TGTGCCAGCAGTTTGAGTTTAGCCGGGGAGACCCAGTACTTC.

This clonotype was seen more than once but under ten times. This rearrangement joins TRBV25-1 to TRBJ1-4; no clear D gene. V lost 4 bases, J lost 8 bases, and 8 bases lay in between. Looked up from germline, CDR1 is MGHDK and CDR2 is SYGVNS. There are 12 residues in the CDR3. CDR3 amino acids: CASSGFKEKLFF. In DNA, the CDR3 is TGTGCCAGCAGTGGGTTTAAGGAAAAACTGTTTTTT. Based on the CDR3 plus reference TRBV25-1 and TRBJ1-4, the full variable domain is EADIYQTPRYLVIGTGKKITLECSQTMGHDKMYWYQQDPGMELHLIHYSYGVNSTEKGDLSSESTVSRIRTEHFPLTLESARPSHTSQYLCASSGFKEKLFFGSGTQLSVL.

This clonotype was counted at least ten times. The gene calls are TRBV5-1 and TRBJ1-1; 8 bases are shared with TRBD1. J lost 6 bases, V lost 3 bases, and 7 bases had no gene match. The CDR3 sequence is 14 residues long. Looked up from germline, CDR1 is SGHRS and CDR2 is YFSETQ. The CDR3, as DNA: TGCGCCAGCAGCTCGACAGGGGTTTACGCTGAAGCTTTCTTT. Translating gives CASSSTGVYAEAFF.

The chain combines TRBV12-5 with TRBJ1-4; unclear D gene. The V gene's germline CDR1 is LGHNT and CDR2 FRNRAP. V lost 6 bases and J 8 bases, leaving 16 bases between the germline ends. The CDR3 is made up of 14 amino acids. CDR3 bases: TGTGCTAGTGGACCGGGAAGTGTCGGGGAAAAACTGTTTTTT. Residues: CASGPGSVGEKLFF.

This clonotype appeared a few times. The chain links TRBV12-3 or TRBV12-4 to TRBJ2-5; tentative D call: TRBD2 (6 bases). V gave up 2 bases and J gave up 7 bases, with 17 bases separating them. The CDR3 spans 15 residues. CDR3 protein: CASSLPPSVWATQYF. CDR3 coding DNA: TGTGCCAGCAGTTTACCGCCTAGCGTGTGGGCGACCCAGTACTTC.

The chain links TRBV2 to TRBJ2-1; 7 bases match TRBD1. Germline lookup yields CDR1 SNHLY and CDR2 FYNNEI. Losses at the gene ends were 2 bases for V and 6 bases for J; bases not matched to a gene: 10. The CDR3 runs 16 residues. DNA of the CDR3: TGTGCCAGCAGTGAATTTCGACAGGGATTGGGCAATGAGCAGTTCTTC. Protein: CASSEFRQGLGNEQFF.

This clonotype was seen many times. The J gene is TRBJ1-3, the V gene TRBV4-3; perhaps TRBD1 as D (6 bases). The V gene's germline CDR1 is LGHNA and CDR2 YSLEER. V was shortened by 1 base and J by 2 bases, with 9 bases between the two germline ends. The CDR3 runs to 15 residues. The CDR3 loop is CASSQVGGPGNTIYF. The CDR3 bases are TGCGCCAGCAGCCAAGTAGGGGGTCCTGGAAACACCATATATTTT.

V and J are TRBV29-1 and TRBJ2-5; D may be TRBD1 (6 bases). The CDR3 spans 14 residues. Germline loops: CDR1 SQVTM, CDR2 ANQGSEA. V was trimmed by 1 base and J by 4 bases, leaving 13 bases between them. The CDR3 region is CSVEVRTVRETQYF. CDR3 DNA: TGCAGCGTTGAAGTCCGGACAGTCCGAGAGACCCAGTACTTC.